Following are 21 T cell receptor beta chains from one sample sequenced in a study of T cell changes during pregnancy in multiple sclerosis (dated by TCRdb to between 2018 and 2021). Libraries were made using the immunoSEQ multiplex PCR assay. TCRdb re-hosts the immuneACCESS table, in-frame sequences only. Its copies lack some clones; in the studies checked, an unresolved V gene accounts for under half of them, and the cause for the rest is not known. Recorded for this sample are tens of thousands of clones; around 90% of them occurred a single time. Approximately 1.1% of the sample lies in the top ten. The sample was peripheral blood, taken in the third trimester of pregnancy. All receptors derive from a female donor with multiple sclerosis, enrolled in a pregnancy study.

V and J are TRBV6-5 and TRBJ1-5; TRBD1 matches at 8 bases. Per germline, CDR1 MNHEY and CDR2 SVGAGI. J was trimmed by 0 bases and V by 5 bases; bases with no gene match: 3. The CDR3 loop spans 15 amino acids. CDR3 nucleotides: TGTGCCAGCAGTAGACAGGGGTATAGCAATCAGCCCCAGCATTTT. This encodes CASSRQGYSNQPQHF.

This chain uses TRBV27 with TRBJ2-1; TRBD2 matches at 7 bases. Germline V gene sequence: CDR1 MNHEY, CDR2 SMNVEV (reference sequence). The CDR3 runs 14 residues. Losses at the gene ends were 3 bases for V and 7 bases for J; bases not matched to a gene: 6. The chain's CDR3 is CASSFGEGGNEQFF. In DNA, the CDR3 is TGTGCCAGCAGTTTTGGGGAGGGTGGGAATGAGCAGTTCTTC.

The chain couples TRBV28 to TRBJ2-7, with 11 positions matching TRBD2. Germline V CDR1 and CDR2: MDHEN, SYDVKM. The CDR3 is made up of 18 amino acids. The V gene end was trimmed by 6 bases and the J gene end by 7 bases; junction bases not matched to a gene: 20. CDR3 DNA: TGTGCCAGCAGCCGGAGGACTAGCGGGCTCCCGGTCGTTATTGAGCAGTACTTC. This gives the protein CASSRRTSGLPVVIEQYF.

V usage is TRBV5-1 and J usage is TRBJ1-5; D is ambiguous. The CDR3 runs 16 residues. Germline lookup yields CDR1 SGHRS and CDR2 YFSETQ. The V end lost 0 bases, the J end lost 4 bases, and 14 bases lay between the germline ends. This CDR3 is CASSLAGGIPNQPQHF. The CDR3 DNA sequence: TGCGCCAGCAGCTTGGCCGGCGGGATTCCAAATCAGCCCCAGCATTTT.

This clone has more than one count but fewer than ten. The chain carries TRBV2 and TRBJ1-5; possible D gene TRBD1, 6 bases. The CDR3 loop spans 13 amino acids. Between the trimmed V and J ends, which lost 6 bases and 5 bases, there was a span of 11 bases. CDR1 and CDR2 from the germline V gene are SNHLY and FYNNEI. The CDR3 sequence: CASRDSEHQPQHF. The CDR3, as DNA: TGTGCCAGCAGGGACAGCGAACATCAGCCCCAGCATTTT.

The CDR3 loop is CSVATGTGADTQYF. The CDR3 DNA follows: TGCAGCGTGGCGACCGGGACAGGGGCCGATACGCAGTATTTT. The V call is TRBV29-1, the J call TRBJ2-3, with 10 bases fitting TRBD1. The germline gives CDR1 SQVTM, CDR2 ANQGSEA. The junction had 9 bases not matched to a gene; V was cut back by 6 bases and J by 6 bases. The CDR3 covers 14 residues.

V and J are TRBV28 and TRBJ1-1, with TRBD1 identical over 8 bases. V dropped 3 bases and J dropped 4; count of bases not matched to a gene: 7. The CDR3 extends over 15 amino acids. Germline CDR1 is MDHEN and CDR2 is SYDVKM. The CDR3 DNA sequence: TGTGCCAGCAGTTTTCCCAGGGGGCGCGGCACTGAAGCTTTCTTT. Translating it yields CASSFPRGRGTEAFF.

The table lists this clone with a count of one. The chain has TRBV7-2 and TRBJ2-7; 11 nucleotides line up with TRBD2. Losses at the gene ends were 9 bases for V and 2 bases for J; bases not matched to a gene: 12. Per the germline V gene, CDR1 is SGHTA and CDR2 is FQGNSA. The CDR3 has 16 amino acids. This chain's CDR3 is CASSLLAGGIPYEQYF. For the CDR3, the DNA is TGTGCCAGTTCACTCTTAGCGGGAGGGATCCCCTACGAGCAGTACTTC.

This chain uses TRBV18 with TRBJ2-1; 8 bases are shared with TRBD1. The CDR3 is 15 amino acids. CDR1 is KGHSH, CDR2 LQKENI, per germline. V trimming: 3 bases; J trimming: 7 bases; junction bases outside the gene matches: 8. CDR3 amino acids: CASSPPTGDMNEQFF. CDR3 sequence (DNA): TGTGCCAGCTCACCCCCGACAGGGGATATGAATGAGCAGTTCTTC. Full variable domain (outside the CDR3, taken from reference TRBV18 and TRBJ2-1): NAGVMQNPRHLVRRRGQEARLRCSPMKGHSHVYWYRQLPEEGLKFMVYLQKENIIDESGMPKERFSAEFPKEGPSILRIQQVVRGDSAAYFCASSPPTGDMNEQFFGPGTRLTVL.

The rearrangement joins TRBV5-4 to TRBJ2-5, with TRBD2 identical over 7 bases. CDR3 size: 11 residues. Germline lookup yields CDR1 SGHNT and CDR2 YYREEE (reference sequence). With 6 bases clipped from V and 8 bases from J, the junction kept 4 bases outside the gene matches. The CDR3 DNA sequence: TGTGCCAGCACGGGGGAGGGCACCCAGTACTTC. It encodes CASTGEGTQYF. Filled out from reference TRBV5-4 and TRBJ2-5, the complete variable domain reads ETGVTQSPTHLIKTRGQQVTLRCSSQSGHNTVSWYQQALGQGPQFIFQYYREEENGRGNFPPRFSGLQFPNYSSELNVNALELDDSALYLCASTGEGTQYFGPGTRLLVL.

The chain couples TRBV19 to TRBJ1-1; D gene uncertain. V lost 8 bases and J lost 7, with 8 bases in between. Germline CDR1 LNHDA, CDR2 SQIVND (reference sequence). The CDR3 length is 10 residues. The CDR3: CASGVIEAFF. The CDR3 DNA reads as TGTGCCAGTGGAGTCATTGAAGCTTTCTTT.

This clone was detected a few times. This chain links TRBV16 with TRBJ2-7; 7 bases line up with TRBD2. Looked up from germline, CDR1 is KGHSY and CDR2 is FQNENV. This CDR3 region has 14 residues. Trimming at V came to 5 bases and at J to 6 bases, leaving 10 bases not matched to a gene. CDR3 sequence: CASSAPGGEGEQYF. CDR3 DNA sequence: TGTGCCAGCAGCGCCCCGGGGGGAGAAGGCGAGCAGTACTTC.

The chain employs TRBV27 and TRBJ2-1; possibly TRBD2 for D (5 bases). The CDR3 has 16 residues. Trimming removed 2 bases from V and 8 bases from J, with 19 bases in between. The V gene's germline CDR1 is MNHEY and CDR2 SMNVEV (reference sequence). CDR3 sequence: CASSLRASKTIYEQFF. Written as DNA, the CDR3 is TGTGCCAGCAGTTTAAGGGCTAGCAAGACCATTTATGAGCAGTTCTTC.

This sequence joins TRBV4-1 and TRBJ1-5; TRBD1 is a possible D gene (6 bases). Trimming took 0 bases from V and 6 from J, leaving 12 bases between them. The CDR3 has 15 amino acids. Germline V gene data show CDR1 as MGHRA and CDR2 as YSYEKL. The CDR3 loop reads CASSQDLGGSQPQHF. CDR3 coding DNA: TGCGCCAGCAGCCAAGACCTAGGGGGAAGTCAGCCCCAGCATTTT.

This clone was recorded once. V gene TRBV7-9 combines with J gene TRBJ1-2; TRBD1 matches 8 bases. The CDR3 length is 15 residues. The germline V gene has CDR1 SEHNR and CDR2 FQNEAQ (reference sequence). Germline trimming cut 5 bases from V and 3 bases from J; bases unmatched to any gene: 8. The CDR3 protein is CASSEPGGADYGYTF. As DNA, the CDR3 is TGTGCCAGCAGCGAACCAGGGGGCGCGGACTATGGCTACACCTTC.

This rearrangement joins TRBV2 to TRBJ2-1; maybe TRBD2 (6 bases). The CDR3 is 14 amino acids. Germline V lookup: CDR1 SNHLY, CDR2 FYNNEI. Trimming left V 6 bases short and J 3 bases short, with 12 bases between. CDR3 sequence: CASRAGTHYNEQFF. For the CDR3, the DNA is TGTGCCAGCAGGGCCGGGACTCACTACAATGAGCAGTTCTTC. Full variable domain (rest looked up from reference TRBV2 and TRBJ2-1): EPEVTQTPSHQVTQMGQEVILRCVPISNHLYFYWYRQILGQKVEFLVSFYNNEISEKSEIFDDQFSVERPDGSNFTLKIRSTKLEDSAMYFCASRAGTHYNEQFFGPGTRLTVL.

This sequence joins TRBV5-1 and TRBJ2-7; 7 bases agree with TRBD1. Germline V gene data show CDR1 as SGHRS and CDR2 as YFSETQ. The ends lost 0 bases at V and 3 bases at J; junction bases unmatched: 6. The CDR3 contains 15 residues. This chain's CDR3 is CASSLVSGGNYEQYF. The CDR3 bases are TGCGCCAGCAGCTTGGTGTCAGGGGGTAACTACGAGCAGTACTTC.

The chain links TRBV5-1 to TRBJ2-5; 8 nucleotides align to TRBD2. The germline V gene has CDR1 SGHRS and CDR2 YFSETQ. Trimming cost V 2 bases and J 3 bases; bases outside gene matches: 6. The CDR3 is 15 residues long. Here the CDR3 reads CASSLGTRVEETQYF. DNA of the CDR3: TGCGCCAGCAGCTTAGGGACTAGGGTCGAAGAGACCCAGTACTTC.

V gene TRBV5-4 combines with J gene TRBJ2-5; D gene unclear. V lost 2 bases and J lost 1, with 9 bases in between. Germline lookup yields CDR1 SGHNT and CDR2 YYREEE (reference sequence). This CDR3 contains 14 residues. The CDR3: CASSFLGIQETQYF. The CDR3 bases are TGTGCCAGCAGCTTTCTCGGTATCCAAGAGACCCAGTACTTC.

CDR3 loop: CASSLSDGTGWNTIYF. The CDR3 coding sequence is TGCGCCAGCAGCTTGTCAGATGGGACAGGGTGGAACACCATATATTTT. V and J are TRBV5-1 and TRBJ1-3, with 9 bases matching TRBD1. This CDR3 region has 16 residues. With V trimmed by 1 base and J by 7 bases, 9 bases remained unmatched. The germline V gene encodes CDR1 SGHRS and CDR2 YFSETQ.

The chain employs TRBV19 and TRBJ2-1, with D maybe TRBD2 (6 bases). The CDR3 contains 14 residues. Trimming took off 6 bases at V and 7 bases at J, with 16 bases between the two ends. The germline V gene encodes CDR1 LNHDA and CDR2 SQIVND (reference sequence). As DNA, the CDR3 is TGTGCCAGTAGCAGTCTTCGGGAGAAGAATGAGCAGTTCTTC. Encoded protein: CASSSLREKNEQFF.